This T cell receptor (beta chain) was identified in a study of human T cells and chemical hapten exposure. Study-wide background: Readings were taken at 6 days from patch tests that had applied 0.01% DPC to the upper back. Findings of the study overall: TCRs exceeding a frequency of 1 in 1000 stayed unchanged under DPC sensitization.

Time point specified: patch test 2, 6 weeks after DPC sensitization. Treatment given: therapeutic diphenylcyclopropenone sensitization with weekly scalp DPC. Someone pulled total RNA out of unfractionated whole blood. It was the library that attached unique molecular identifiers to individual cDNA molecules. TCRdb independently ran MiXCR on the RACE reads; one entry per CDR3 protein. Among 69,000 or so distinct CDR3 sequences listed, approximately 10% were seen once. This clonotype was observed at least ten times. Its antigen is not known. The sequence was obtained from a woman between 50 and 59 years old with alopecia areata. Some clones in this sample may be carry-over from other donors' samples. Sequencing used whole blood, obtained in connection with sensitization to the hapten diphenylcyclopropenone (DPC).

In DNA, the CDR3 is TGTGCCAGCAGCTTGTACCAGGACACTGAAGCTTTCTTT. Protein: CASSLYQDTEAFF. The V call is TRBV11-2, the J call TRBJ1-1; D is ambiguous. The V gene lost 3 bases and the J gene lost 3 bases, with 8 bases spanning the gap. The CDR3 covers 13 residues. In germline, CDR1 is SGHAT, CDR2 FQNNGV.